This T cell receptor beta chain was observed in a study of T cell repertoires in cytomegalovirus infection. TCRdb processed the reads anew with MiXCR; each CDR3 protein has one entry. There are about 680,000 distinct CDR3 sequences in the sample; approximately 24% occur only once, and 7% to 9% lies in the top ten. Germline lookup yields CDR1 MNHEY and CDR2 SVGEGT. V lost 6 bases and J lost 1, with 10 bases in between. The CDR3 consists of 14 residues. The chain employs TRBV6-2 or TRBV6-3 and TRBJ1-5, with D unresolved. This TCR was recovered from a human donor in good health (CMV status not recorded). Some clones in this sample may be carry-over from other donors' samples. Sequenced: CD8+ T cells from PBMCs. The CDR3 DNA reads TGTGCCAGCAGCCTGGGCGCAAGCAATCAGCCCCAGCATTTT. It specifies CASSLGASNQPQHF.